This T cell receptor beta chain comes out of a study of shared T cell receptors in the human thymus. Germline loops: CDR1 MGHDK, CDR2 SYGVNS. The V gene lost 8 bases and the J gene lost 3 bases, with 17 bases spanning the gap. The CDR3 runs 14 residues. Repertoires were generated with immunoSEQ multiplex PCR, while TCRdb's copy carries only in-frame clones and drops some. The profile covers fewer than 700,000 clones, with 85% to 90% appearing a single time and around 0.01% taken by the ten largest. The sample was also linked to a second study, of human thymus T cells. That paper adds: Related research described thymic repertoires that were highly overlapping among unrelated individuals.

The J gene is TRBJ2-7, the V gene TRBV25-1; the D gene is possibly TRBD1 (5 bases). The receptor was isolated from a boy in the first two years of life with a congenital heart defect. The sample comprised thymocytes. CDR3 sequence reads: CASAPSQGGYEQYF. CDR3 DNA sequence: TGTGCCAGCGCCCCCAGTCAGGGTGGCTACGAGCAGTACTTC.